This is a list of T cell receptor beta chains from one sample in a study of control samples from healthy donors and cancer patients. Using immunoSEQ multiplex PCR, the repertoire was profiled, and TCRdb retains in-frame clones only, with some absent. The data contain about 130,000 clones, approximately 92% of them singletons. The material sequenced was PBMCs. These receptors all stem from a man at least 80 years old with head and neck cancer. Each CDR3 is given with its conserved first and last residue. Fields, in order: CDR3 protein, CDR3 DNA, clone size, V gene, J gene, D gene. D genes are given only for firm matches. Size values are once, few and many counts, or a class for expanded clones, and some rows have none.

CDR3: CASSPSGRAKNIQYF; DNA: TGTGCCAGCAGCCCTAGCGGGAGAGCCAAAAACATTCAGTACTTC; size: .; V: TRBV11-2; J: TRBJ2-4; D: TRBD2
CDR3: CASVRVNTEAFF; DNA: TGTGCCAGCGTCAGAGTGAACACTGAAGCTTTCTTT; size: .; V: TRBV6-5; J: TRBJ1-1; D: .
CDR3: CASSEVLGLGGQETQYF; DNA: TGTGCCAGCAGTGAAGTATTGGGGCTAGGGGGTCAAGAGACCCAGTACTTC; size: .; V: TRBV2; J: TRBJ2-5; D: .
CDR3: CASSLWVGSTEAFF; DNA: TGTGCCAGCAGCTTATGGGTGGGGAGCACTGAAGCTTTCTTT; size: .; V: TRBV5-8; J: TRBJ1-1; D: .
CDR3: CSVCLWVTDTQYF; DNA: TGCAGCGTTTGTCTGTGGGTCACAGATACGCAGTATTTT; size: .; V: TRBV29-1; J: TRBJ2-3; D: .
CDR3: CASSRQNEKLFF; DNA: TGTGCCAGCAGTCGACAGAATGAAAAACTGTTTTTT; size: .; V: TRBV12-3/TRBV12-4; J: TRBJ1-4; D: .
CDR3: CASSLSQNRGQPQHF; DNA: TGTGCCAGCAGCTTATCACAGAACAGAGGGCAGCCCCAGCATTTT; size: .; V: TRBV7-8; J: TRBJ1-5; D: .
CDR3: CASSPGGTNLGEQYF; DNA: TGTGCCAGCAGCCCGGGGGGGACTAACTTGGGAGAGCAGTACTTC; size: .; V: TRBV3-1/TRBV3-2; J: TRBJ2-7; D: TRBD2
CDR3: CASSSGRGVGQETQYF; DNA: TGCGCCAGCAGCTCCGGACGGGGAGTCGGCCAAGAGACCCAGTACTTC; size: few; V: TRBV5-1; J: TRBJ2-5; D: .
CDR3: CASSVGLTGELFF; DNA: TGTGCCAGCAGCGTGGGACTCACCGGGGAGCTGTTTTTT; size: .; V: TRBV9; J: TRBJ2-2; D: .
CDR3: CASSEGRAGANVLTF; DNA: TGTGCCAGCAGTGAAGGAAGGGCTGGGGCCAACGTCCTGACTTTC; size: .; V: TRBV2; J: TRBJ2-6; D: .
CDR3: CASSSRVSGNYGYTF; DNA: TGTGCCAGCAGCTCCCGGGTCTCTGGGAACTATGGCTACACCTTC; size: .; V: TRBV21-1; J: TRBJ1-2; D: .
CDR3: CASGLDPGQGANEQFF; DNA: TGTGCTAGTGGTTTGGATCCGGGACAGGGGGCTAATGAGCAGTTCTTC; size: .; V: TRBV12-5; J: TRBJ2-1; D: TRBD1
CDR3: CASSPNLLNVLTF; DNA: TGTGCCAGCAGCCCCAATCTACTTAACGTCCTGACTTTC; size: .; V: TRBV6-5; J: TRBJ2-6; D: .
CDR3: CASSQDPPGYEQFF; DNA: TGTGCCAGCAGCCAAGATCCCCCAGGGTATGAGCAGTTCTTC; size: .; V: TRBV3-1/TRBV3-2; J: TRBJ2-1; D: .
CDR3: CASSLVRYNEQFF; DNA: TGTGCCAGCAGCTTAGTCAGGTACAATGAGCAGTTCTTC; size: .; V: TRBV7-2; J: TRBJ2-1; D: .
CDR3: CASSRKSNQETQYF; DNA: TGCGCCAGCAGCCGGAAGAGTAACCAGGAGACCCAGTACTTC; size: .; V: TRBV5-1; J: TRBJ2-5; D: .
CDR3: CASSFTGGFGEQFF; DNA: TGTGCCAGCAGCTTTACAGGGGGCTTCGGTGAGCAGTTCTTC; size: .; V: TRBV11-1; J: TRBJ2-1; D: TRBD1
CDR3: CASSLEGRGRRNTIYF; DNA: TGCGCCAGCAGCTTGGAAGGCAGGGGGCGAAGAAACACCATATATTTT; size: .; V: TRBV5-1; J: TRBJ1-3; D: TRBD1
CDR3: CASRTSGTYNEQFF; DNA: TGTGCCAGCCGGACTAGCGGGACTTACAATGAGCAGTTCTTC; size: .; V: TRBV3-1/TRBV3-2; J: TRBJ2-1; D: TRBD2
CDR3: CSASTTSGRLEYNEQFF; DNA: TGCAGTGCTAGTACGACTAGCGGGAGATTAGAGTACAATGAGCAGTTCTTC; size: once; V: TRBV20-1; J: TRBJ2-1; D: TRBD2
CDR3: CASSFLPYEQYF; DNA: TGTGCCAGCAGCTTCCTACCCTACGAGCAGTACTTC; size: .; V: TRBV7-2; J: TRBJ2-7; D: .
CDR3: CASSSLAVNTGELFF; DNA: TGCGCCAGCAGCTCATTAGCGGTTAACACCGGGGAGCTGTTTTTT; size: .; V: TRBV5-1; J: TRBJ2-2; D: .
CDR3: CASSLGFGNEQFF; DNA: TGTGCCAGCAGCTTAGGGTTCGGCAATGAGCAGTTCTTC; size: .; V: TRBV11-2; J: TRBJ2-1; D: .
CDR3: CASSYGGGPYEQYF; DNA: TGTGCCAGCAGTTATGGCGGGGGTCCCTACGAGCAGTACTTC; size: .; V: TRBV6-5; J: TRBJ2-7; D: TRBD2
CDR3: CASSLDRPNTEAFF; DNA: TGCGCCAGCAGCTTGGACAGGCCGAACACTGAAGCTTTCTTT; size: .; V: TRBV5-1; J: TRBJ1-1; D: .
CDR3: CASSPGRARQAKLFF; DNA: TGTGCCAGCAGCCCCGGACGAGCTCGGCAGGCAAAGCTGTTTTTT; size: .; V: TRBV7-8; J: TRBJ1-4; D: .
CDR3: CASSPNSGTTNEQFF; DNA: TGTGCCAGCAGTCCTAACTCCGGGACTACAAATGAGCAGTTCTTC; size: .; V: TRBV5-4; J: TRBJ2-1; D: TRBD2
CDR3: CASRTGSYGYTF; DNA: TGTGCCAGCAGGACAGGGAGTTATGGCTACACCTTC; size: .; V: TRBV19; J: TRBJ1-2; D: TRBD1
CDR3: CASSLTRAAGGYTF; DNA: TGTGCCAGTAGTCTAACCCGGGCCGCGGGGGGCTACACCTTC; size: .; V: TRBV19; J: TRBJ1-2; D: .
CDR3: CASTTAGTAGELFF; DNA: TGTGCCAGTACAACCGCAGGGACCGCCGGGGAGCTGTTTTTT; size: .; V: TRBV6-5; J: TRBJ2-2; D: .
CDR3: CASSPPGTGGVGNIQYF; DNA: TGCGCCAGCAGCCCACCCGGGACAGGGGGCGTCGGAAACATTCAGTACTTC; size: .; V: TRBV5-1; J: TRBJ2-4; D: TRBD1
CDR3: CASTPGSSGRMSYTF; DNA: TGTGCCAGTACCCCTGGGAGTTCGGGCCGGATGAGCTACACCTTC; size: .; V: TRBV19; J: TRBJ1-2; D: .
CDR3: CASSRTRRRGYTF; DNA: TGTGCCAGCAGCCGTACCCGGCGGCGCGGCTACACCTTC; size: .; V: TRBV5-6; J: TRBJ1-2; D: .
CDR3: CASSWGQPNYGYTF; DNA: TGCGCCAGCAGCTGGGGACAGCCCAACTATGGCTACACCTTC; size: .; V: TRBV5-1; J: TRBJ1-2; D: TRBD1
CDR3: CAWSVLMNQPQHF; DNA: TGTGCCTGGAGTGTACTCATGAATCAGCCCCAGCATTTT; size: once; V: TRBV30; J: TRBJ1-5; D: .